Below, 5 T cell receptor beta chains from the same sample are listed, as sequenced in a study of T cell repertoires in cytomegalovirus infection. From the reads, TCRdb called clonotypes with MiXCR, one entry per CDR3 protein. The sample records around 750,000 distinct CDR3 sequences, roughly 33% being singletons. Their recognized antigens are unknown. The specimen was cultured CD8+ T cells from PBMCs, collected from culture after CMV antigen stimulation. Receptor source: a human donor in good health (CMV status not recorded). Some clones in this sample may be carry-over from other donors' samples.

The rearrangement links TRBV6-1 to TRBJ1-5; D is ambiguous. The CDR3 runs 17 residues. Trimming pared 1 base from V and 0 bases from J, leaving 13 bases between. The germline CDR1 and CDR2 sequences are MNHNS and SASEGT. The CDR3 bases are TGTGCCAGCAGTGAAGTTAAATTGAGTTATAGCAATCAGCCCCAGCATTTT. Residues: CASSEVKLSYSNQPQHF.

Worth noting for this clonotype: With a much larger clone just one base away, this may be a read error. The CDR3 coding sequence is TGTGCCAGCAGCTTAGGGGACAGGGGTAGCAATCAGCCCCAGCATTTT. Translation: CASSLGDRGSNQPQHF. The chain links TRBV7-2 to TRBJ1-5; 10 bases fit TRBD1. The junction had 0 bases not matched to a gene; V was cut back by 1 base and J by 0 bases. CDR3 length: 16 amino acids. The germline V gene has CDR1 SGHTA and CDR2 FQGNSA.

This clonotype was detected only once. CDR3 region: CTTAGDRKETQYF. The CDR3 DNA sequence: TGTACCACAGCCGGCGACAGGAAAGAGACCCAGTACTTC. This chain joins TRBV2 and TRBJ2-5; the D gene is possibly TRBD1 (6 bases). The CDR3 is 13 amino acids. The germline V gene has CDR1 SNHLY and CDR2 FYNNEI.

This clonotype was seen only a few times. The chain links TRBV3-1 to TRBJ2-1; D ambiguous. Germline V gene lookup returns CDR1 LGHDT and CDR2 YNNKEL (reference sequence). V was clipped by 3 bases and J by 7 bases, with 10 bases between them. This CDR3 is 13 amino acids long. CDR3 coding DNA: TGTGCCAGCAGCCACGGAACCCGAAATGAGCAGTTCTTC. Its translation: CASSHGTRNEQFF.

The genes are TRBV20-1 and TRBJ2-7; D possibly matches TRBD1 or TRBD2 (7 bases each). The CDR3 covers 14 residues. With 1 base removed from V and 4 bases from J, the gap between germline ends came to 14 bases. Germline loops: CDR1 DFQATT, CDR2 SNEGSKA (reference sequence). The DNA of the CDR3 is TGCAGTGCTAGAGCCCGACAGGGAGGGTACGAGCAGTACTTC. Translation: CSARARQGGYEQYF.